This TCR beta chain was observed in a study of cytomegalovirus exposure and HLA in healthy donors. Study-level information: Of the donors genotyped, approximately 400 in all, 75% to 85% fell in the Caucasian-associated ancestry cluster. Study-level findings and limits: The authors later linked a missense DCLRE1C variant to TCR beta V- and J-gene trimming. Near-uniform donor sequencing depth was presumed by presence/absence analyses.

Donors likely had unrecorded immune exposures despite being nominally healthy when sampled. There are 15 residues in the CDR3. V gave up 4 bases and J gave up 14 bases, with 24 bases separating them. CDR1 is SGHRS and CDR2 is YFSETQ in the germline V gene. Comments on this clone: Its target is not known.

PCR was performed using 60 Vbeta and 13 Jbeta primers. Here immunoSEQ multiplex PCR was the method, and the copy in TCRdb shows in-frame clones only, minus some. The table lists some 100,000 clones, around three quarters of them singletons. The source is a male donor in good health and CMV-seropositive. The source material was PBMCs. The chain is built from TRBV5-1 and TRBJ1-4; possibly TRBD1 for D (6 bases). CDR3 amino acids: CASSPAGSPGTSLFF. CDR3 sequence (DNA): TGCGCCAGCAGCCCCGCTGGATCTCCCGGGACATCCCTGTTTTTT.